What follows is one TCR beta chain and its context. These data belong to a study of blood T cell repertoires in COVID-19. Turning to the study itself: Acute-phase and convalescent COVID-19 samples originated in the United States, Italy and Spain. PBMCs, B-cell-depleted T cells, or T cells were the source of the cDNA or gDNA that made up the material.

Germline V gene data show CDR1 as KGHSH and CDR2 as LQKENI. The V gene end was trimmed by 4 bases and the J gene end by 6 bases; junction bases not matched to a gene: 9. This CDR3 region has 16 residues. Only in-frame clones appear in the TCRdb table, and some are missing; sequencing was by immunoSEQ multiplex PCR. The table records more than 300,000 clones, about four fifths of them present only once. Participants were aged about 18 to 89 years from some 24 US areas. Cohort 3 donors counted as recovered after two negative PCRs, clearance, or resolved symptoms. The clonotype originates from a woman aged 45-59 years who had recovered from COVID-19. J is TRBJ1-1 and V is TRBV18; 12 nucleotides align to TRBD1. The sequencing sample was made of PBMCs or T cells enriched from blood (not recorded which). CDR3 sequence: CASSLTLRDRGPEAFF. CDR3 nucleotides: TGTGCCAGCTCACTCACACTCCGGGACAGGGGGCCTGAAGCTTTCTTT. Supplemented by reference TRBV18 and TRBJ1-1, the full variable domain reads NAGVMQNPRHLVRRRGQEARLRCSPMKGHSHVYWYRQLPEEGLKFMVYLQKENIIDESGMPKERFSAEFPKEGPSILRIQQVVRGDSAAYFCASSLTLRDRGPEAFFGQGTRLTVV.